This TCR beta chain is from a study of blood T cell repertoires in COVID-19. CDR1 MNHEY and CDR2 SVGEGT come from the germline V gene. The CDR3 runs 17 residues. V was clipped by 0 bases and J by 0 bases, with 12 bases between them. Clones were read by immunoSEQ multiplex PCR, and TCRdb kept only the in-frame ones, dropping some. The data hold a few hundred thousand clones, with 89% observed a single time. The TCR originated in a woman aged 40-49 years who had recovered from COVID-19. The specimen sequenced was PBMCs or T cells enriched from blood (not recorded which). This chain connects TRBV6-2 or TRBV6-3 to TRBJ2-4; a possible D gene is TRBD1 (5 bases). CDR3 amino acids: CASSYSSQGRAKNIQYF. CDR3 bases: TGTGCCAGCAGTTACTCGAGTCAGGGCCGAGCCAAAAACATTCAGTACTTC.